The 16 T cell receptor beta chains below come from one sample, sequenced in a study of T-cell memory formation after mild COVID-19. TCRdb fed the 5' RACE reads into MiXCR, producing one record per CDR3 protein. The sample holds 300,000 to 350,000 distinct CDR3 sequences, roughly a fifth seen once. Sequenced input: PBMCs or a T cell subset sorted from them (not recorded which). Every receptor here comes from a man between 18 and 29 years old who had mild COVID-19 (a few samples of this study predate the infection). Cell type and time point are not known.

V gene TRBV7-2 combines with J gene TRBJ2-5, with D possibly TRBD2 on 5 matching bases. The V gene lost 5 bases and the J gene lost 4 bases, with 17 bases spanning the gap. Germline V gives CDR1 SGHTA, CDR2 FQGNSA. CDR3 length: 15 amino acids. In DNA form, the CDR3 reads TGTGCCAGCAGCCCGAATACGGGGTTACGAGAGACCCAGTACTTC. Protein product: CASSPNTGLRETQYF.

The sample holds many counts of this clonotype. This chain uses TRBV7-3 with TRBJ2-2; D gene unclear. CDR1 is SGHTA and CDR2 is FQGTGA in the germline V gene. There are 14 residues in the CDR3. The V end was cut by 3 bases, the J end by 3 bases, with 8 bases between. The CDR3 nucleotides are TGTGCCAGCAGCTTCCTGGGGTACACCGGGGAGCTGTTTTTT. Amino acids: CASSFLGYTGELFF. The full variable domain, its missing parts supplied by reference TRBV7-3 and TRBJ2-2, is GAGVSQTPSNKVTEKGKYVELRCDPISGHTALYWYRQSLGQGPEFLIYFQGTGAADDSGLPNDRFFAVRPEGSVSTLKIQRTERGDSAVYLCASSFLGYTGELFFGEGSRLTVL.

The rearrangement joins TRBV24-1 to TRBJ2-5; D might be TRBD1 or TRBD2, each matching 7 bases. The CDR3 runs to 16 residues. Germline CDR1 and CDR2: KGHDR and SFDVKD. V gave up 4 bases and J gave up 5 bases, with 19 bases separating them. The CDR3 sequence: CATSDRGRDSGETQYF. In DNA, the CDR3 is TGTGCCACCAGTGACCGGGGGAGGGACAGCGGGGAGACCCAGTACTTC.

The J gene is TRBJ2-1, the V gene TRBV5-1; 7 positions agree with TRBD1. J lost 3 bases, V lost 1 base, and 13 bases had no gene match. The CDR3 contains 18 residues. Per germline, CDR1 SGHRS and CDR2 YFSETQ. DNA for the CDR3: TGCGCCAGCAGCTTGTGGGCGAGGGGCCAGGGGGACTACAATGAGCAGTTCTTC. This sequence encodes CASSLWARGQGDYNEQFF.

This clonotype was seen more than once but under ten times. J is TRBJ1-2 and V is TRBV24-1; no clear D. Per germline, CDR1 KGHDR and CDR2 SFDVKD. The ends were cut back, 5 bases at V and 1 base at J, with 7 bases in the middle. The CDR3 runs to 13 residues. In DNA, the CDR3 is TGTGCCACCAGTGGCACTCTTAACTATGGCTACACCTTC. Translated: CATSGTLNYGYTF.

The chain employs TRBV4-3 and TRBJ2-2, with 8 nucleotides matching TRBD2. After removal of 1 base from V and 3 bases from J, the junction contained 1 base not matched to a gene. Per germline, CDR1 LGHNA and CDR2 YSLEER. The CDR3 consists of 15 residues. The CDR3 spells CASSQGGGYTGELFF. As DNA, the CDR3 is TGCGCCAGCAGCCAAGGCGGGGGGTACACCGGGGAGCTGTTTTTT.

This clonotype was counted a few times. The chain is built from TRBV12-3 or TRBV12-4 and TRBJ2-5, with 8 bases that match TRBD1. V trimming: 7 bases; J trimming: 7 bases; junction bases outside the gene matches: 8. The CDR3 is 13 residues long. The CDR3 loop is CASTPFQGATQYF. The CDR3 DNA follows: TGTGCCAGCACGCCATTCCAGGGGGCGACCCAGTACTTC.

The CDR3 is CASSTLGQGAGETQYF. The CDR3 DNA reads TGTGCCAGCAGTACCTTGGGACAGGGGGCTGGGGAGACCCAGTACTTC. The rearrangement links TRBV27 to TRBJ2-5; TRBD1 matches at 12 bases. J gave up 5 bases and V 5 bases, and 9 bases lay outside the gene matches. The length of the CDR3 is 16 residues. Per the germline V gene, CDR1 is MNHEY and CDR2 is SMNVEV (reference sequence).

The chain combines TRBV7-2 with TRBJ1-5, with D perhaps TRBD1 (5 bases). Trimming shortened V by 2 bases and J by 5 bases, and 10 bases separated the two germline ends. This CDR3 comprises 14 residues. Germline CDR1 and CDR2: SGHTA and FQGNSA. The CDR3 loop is CASSLWVGDQPQHF. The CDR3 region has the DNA TGTGCCAGCAGCTTATGGGTGGGGGATCAGCCCCAGCATTTT.

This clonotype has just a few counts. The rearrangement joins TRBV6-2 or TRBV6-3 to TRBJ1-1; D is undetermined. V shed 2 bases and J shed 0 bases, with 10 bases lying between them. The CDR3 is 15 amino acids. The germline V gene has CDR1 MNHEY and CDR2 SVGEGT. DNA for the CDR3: TGTGCCAGCAGTTACCCGCCCGGGATGAACACTGAAGCTTTCTTT. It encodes CASSYPPGMNTEAFF.

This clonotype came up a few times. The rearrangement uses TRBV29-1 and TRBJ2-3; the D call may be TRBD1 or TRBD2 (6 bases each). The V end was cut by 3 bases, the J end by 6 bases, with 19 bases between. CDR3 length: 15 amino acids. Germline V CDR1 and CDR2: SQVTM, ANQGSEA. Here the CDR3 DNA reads TGCAGCGTTGAGCCCCCCCGGGGGCAGACGGATACGCAGTATTTT. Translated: CSVEPPRGQTDTQYF.

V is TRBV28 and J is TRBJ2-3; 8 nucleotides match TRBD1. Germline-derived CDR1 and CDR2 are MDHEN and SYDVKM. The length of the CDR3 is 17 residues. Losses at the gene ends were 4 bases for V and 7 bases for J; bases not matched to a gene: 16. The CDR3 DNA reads TGTGCCAGCAGTTCTCTACTACAGGGGGTGGCCAGGTATACGCAGTATTTT. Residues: CASSSLLQGVARYTQYF.

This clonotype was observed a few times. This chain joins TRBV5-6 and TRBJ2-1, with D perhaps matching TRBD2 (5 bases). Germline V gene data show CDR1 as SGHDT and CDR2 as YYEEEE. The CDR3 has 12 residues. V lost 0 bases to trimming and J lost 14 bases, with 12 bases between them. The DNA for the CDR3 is TGTGCCAGCAGCTTGGCCGGGGTATGGGAGTTCTTC. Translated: CASSLAGVWEFF.

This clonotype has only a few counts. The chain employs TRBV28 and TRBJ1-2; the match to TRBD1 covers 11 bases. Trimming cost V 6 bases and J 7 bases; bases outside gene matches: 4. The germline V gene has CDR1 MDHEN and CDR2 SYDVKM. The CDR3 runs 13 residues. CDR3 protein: CASRTGTGGGYTF. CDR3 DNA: TGTGCCAGCAGAACCGGGACAGGGGGTGGCTACACCTTC.

The CDR3 DNA reads TGTGCCAGCAGCAGCCTCTGGCCTGGAAACACCATATATTTT. It specifies CASSSLWPGNTIYF. V gene TRBV2 combines with J gene TRBJ1-3; D gene ambiguous. The germline V gene has CDR1 SNHLY and CDR2 FYNNEI. The V gene lost 6 bases and the J gene lost 2 bases, with 11 bases spanning the gap. CDR3 size: 14 residues.

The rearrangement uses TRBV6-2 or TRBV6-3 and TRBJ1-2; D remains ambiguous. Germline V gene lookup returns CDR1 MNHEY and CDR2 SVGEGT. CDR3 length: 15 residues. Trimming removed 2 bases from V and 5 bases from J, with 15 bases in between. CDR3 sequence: CASSYGGSQTYGYTF. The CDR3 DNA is TGTGCCAGCAGTTACGGTGGATCTCAAACTTATGGCTACACCTTC.